Below, 16 T cell receptor beta chains from the same sample are listed, as sequenced in a study of regulatory T cells in long-lasting Graves disease. Arm-PCR of CDR3 regions and iRepertoire HTBI primers were used to build TCR beta libraries. TCRdb analysed the multiplex PCR reads with MiXCR anew, one entry per CDR3 protein. The table includes 420,000 or so distinct CDR3 sequences, roughly 17% detected once. Time point reported: newly diagnosed GD, antithyroid drugs for less than 3 months. Generation of the TCR library employed RNA extracted from PBMCs. The same data also went into a second study, on T cells in Graves' hyperthyroidism and ophthalmopathy.

The source material was peripheral blood mononuclear cells (PBMCs), sampled at new diagnosis, from a patient treated with antithyroid drugs. The receptors here all came from a young woman with Graves disease.

This clonotype occurred many times. The chain carries TRBV27 and TRBJ2-1; tentative D call: TRBD1 (5 bases). V lost 2 bases and J lost 1, with 12 bases in between. The CDR3 is 16 amino acids. From germline, CDR1 is MNHEY and CDR2 SMNVEV (reference sequence). CDR3 bases: TGTGCCAGCAGTTTAATAACAGGCTTTTCCTACAATGAGCAGTTCTTC. This sequence encodes CASSLITGFSYNEQFF.

Here the CDR3 reads CASSLNRLSRTDTQYF. In DNA form, the CDR3 reads TGTGCCAGCAGTTTAAACCGCCTGTCCCGCACAGATACGCAGTATTTT. This chain joins TRBV12-3 or TRBV12-4 and TRBJ2-3, with D unresolved. This CDR3 region has 16 residues. V was pared by 2 bases and J by 1 base, with 13 bases between.

This clonotype was detected ten times or more. The rearrangement links TRBV7-9 to TRBJ2-5, with D perhaps matching TRBD1 (6 bases). CDR1 SEHNR and CDR2 FQNEAQ come from the germline V gene (reference sequence). The V end was cut by 5 bases, the J end by 2 bases, with 12 bases between. This CDR3 comprises 14 residues. CDR3 sequence reads: CASSPRDKQETQYF. DNA for the CDR3: TGTGCCAGCAGCCCACGGGACAAACAAGAGACCCAGTACTTC.

This clonotype was seen more than once but under ten times. The chain couples TRBV28 to TRBJ2-4, with TRBD1 matching over 9 bases. V lost 6 bases, J lost 6 bases, and 6 bases stayed unmatched. The CDR3 length is 14 residues. Germline loops: CDR1 MDHEN, CDR2 SYDVKM. The CDR3 DNA follows: TGTGCCAGCAGACCACCGGGACAGGGAAACATTCAGTACTTC. Translated: CASRPPGQGNIQYF.

Many counts were recorded for this clonotype. This rearrangement joins TRBV28 to TRBJ2-1, with D tentatively TRBD1 or TRBD2 (5 bases each). V lost 5 bases, J lost 2 bases, and 22 bases lay in between. This CDR3 is 18 amino acids long. The germline gives CDR1 MDHEN, CDR2 SYDVKM. The CDR3 here is CASSTPAASGHPYNEQFF. The CDR3 DNA sequence: TGTGCCAGCAGTACACCCGCCGCGTCGGGGCACCCCTACAATGAGCAGTTCTTC.

This clonotype appeared many times. The CDR3 DNA sequence: TGTGCCAGCAGCTGGGCGACAATGGAAGACACCGGGGAGCTGTTTTTT. Residues: CASSWATMEDTGELFF. The chain links TRBV5-4 to TRBJ2-2; D gene ambiguous. The length of the CDR3 is 16 residues. V was pared by 3 bases and J by 3 bases, with 15 bases between. Germline CDR1 is SGHNT and CDR2 is YYREEE (reference sequence).

This clonotype was seen many times. The chain carries TRBV3-1 and TRBJ2-5, with 7 bases fitting TRBD2. Germline V gene sequence: CDR1 LGHDT, CDR2 YNNKEL (reference sequence). The CDR3 length is 15 residues. The V segment lost 4 bases and the J segment 1 base; nucleotides outside the gene matches: 6. CDR3 region: CASSPIRTSQETQYF. Written as DNA, the CDR3 is TGTGCCAGCAGCCCGATACGGACTAGCCAAGAGACCCAGTACTTC.

As regards this clonotype: The junction departs from the called germline gene at one end, perhaps through a read error. The chain carries TRBV6-1 and TRBJ2-2; 8 positions agree with TRBD2. Looked up from germline, CDR1 is MNHNS and CDR2 is SASEGT. The CDR3 is made up of 13 amino acids. In nucleotides, the CDR3 is TGCGCCAGCAAGGCTAGCGGGCCCGGGGAGCTGTTTTTT. Amino acids: CASKASGPGELFF.

V is TRBV19 and J is TRBJ1-1; D unresolved. Germline CDR1 and CDR2: LNHDA and SQIVND (reference sequence). Trimming took 7 bases from V and 1 from J, leaving 4 bases between them. This CDR3 is built from 11 residues. Here the CDR3 reads CASMGNTEAFF. The CDR3 bases are TGTGCCAGTATGGGGAACACTGAAGCTTTCTTT.

The sample holds many counts of this clonotype. The V gene is TRBV28, the J gene TRBJ2-1; no firm D call. CDR3 length: 15 residues. V lost 5 bases to trimming and J lost 4 bases, with 15 bases between them. CDR1 is MDHEN and CDR2 is SYDVKM in the germline V gene. The CDR3 is CASSGRAGRYNEQFF. In DNA form, the CDR3 reads TGTGCCAGCAGTGGTAGGGCCGGACGATACAATGAGCAGTTCTTC.

This clonotype appeared many times. The chain couples TRBV28 to TRBJ2-7, with D perhaps matching TRBD2 (5 bases). Trimming cost V 6 bases and J 2 bases, with 20 bases left between them. Germline values: CDR1 MDHEN, CDR2 SYDVKM. This CDR3 is 16 amino acids long. Here the CDR3 reads CASSLAPTRNAYEQYF. CDR3 DNA sequence: TGTGCCAGCAGCCTAGCCCCCACGCGGAACGCCTACGAGCAGTACTTC.

This clonotype was picked up many times. The chain employs TRBV3-1 and TRBJ2-1; D tentatively reads TRBD1 or TRBD2 (5 bases each). CDR3 length equals 13 residues. Trimming removed 3 bases from V and 7 bases from J, with 10 bases in between. From germline, CDR1 is LGHDT and CDR2 YNNKEL (reference sequence). The CDR3, as DNA: TGTGCCAGCAGCCACGGCAGGGAGAATGAGCAGTTCTTC. Translated: CASSHGRENEQFF.

This clonotype was seen ten or more times. The rearrangement uses TRBV11-2 and TRBJ1-1; D gene unclear. Germline V gene data show CDR1 as SGHAT and CDR2 as FQNNGV. Trimming took 0 bases from V and 4 from J, leaving 12 bases between them. CDR3 length: 15 amino acids. CDR3 DNA: TGTGCCAGCAGCTTAGATCCCCCCGGACGCACTGAAGCTTTCTTT. Amino acids: CASSLDPPGRTEAFF.

This clonotype came up many times. The V and J genes are TRBV28 and TRBJ2-3; 9 positions match TRBD1. The CDR3 sequence is 15 residues long. J lost 4 bases, V lost 5 bases, and 7 bases had no gene match. The germline V gene encodes CDR1 MDHEN and CDR2 SYDVKM. CDR3 nucleotide sequence: TGTGCCAGCAGTCCGACAGGGGGTCGGGCAGATACGCAGTATTTT. It is translated as CASSPTGGRADTQYF.

This clonotype was seen more than once but under ten times. The chain joins TRBV15 to TRBJ2-7; the D gene is possibly TRBD2 (6 bases). Between the trimmed V and J ends, which lost 1 base and 0 bases, there was a span of 19 bases. Germline assignment: CDR1 LNHNV and CDR2 YYDKDF (reference sequence). This CDR3 is 18 amino acids long. CDR3 protein: CATSRGGASRRFSYEQYF. CDR3 nucleotide sequence: TGTGCCACCAGCAGAGGCGGGGCGTCGAGGAGGTTCTCCTACGAGCAGTACTTC.

This chain joins TRBV19 and TRBJ2-3; 15 bases map to TRBD2. The germline gives CDR1 LNHDA, CDR2 SQIVND (reference sequence). This CDR3 has 15 amino acids. V was pared by 6 bases and J by 4 bases, with 2 bases of the junction left unmatched. CDR3 residues: CASSRTSGRADTQYF. The CDR3 nucleotides are TGTGCCAGTAGCCGGACTAGCGGGAGGGCAGATACGCAGTATTTT.